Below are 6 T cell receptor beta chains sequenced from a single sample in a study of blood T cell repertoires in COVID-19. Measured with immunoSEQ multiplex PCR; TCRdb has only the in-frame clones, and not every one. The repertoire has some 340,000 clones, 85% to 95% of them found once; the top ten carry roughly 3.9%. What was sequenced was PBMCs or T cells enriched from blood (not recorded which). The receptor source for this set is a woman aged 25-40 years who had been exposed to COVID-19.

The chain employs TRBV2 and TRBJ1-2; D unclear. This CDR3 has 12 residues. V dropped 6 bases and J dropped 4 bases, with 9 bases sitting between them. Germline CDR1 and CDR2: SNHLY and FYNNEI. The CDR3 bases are TGTGCCAGCAGGTCGGGAGGCTATGGCTACACCTTC. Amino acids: CASRSGGYGYTF.

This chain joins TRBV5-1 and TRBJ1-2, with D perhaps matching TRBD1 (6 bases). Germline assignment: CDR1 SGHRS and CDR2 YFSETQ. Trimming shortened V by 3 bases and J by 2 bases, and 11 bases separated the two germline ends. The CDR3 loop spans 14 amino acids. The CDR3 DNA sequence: TGCGCCAGCAGCTCCGACAGGCTGAACTATGGCTACACCTTC. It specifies CASSSDRLNYGYTF.

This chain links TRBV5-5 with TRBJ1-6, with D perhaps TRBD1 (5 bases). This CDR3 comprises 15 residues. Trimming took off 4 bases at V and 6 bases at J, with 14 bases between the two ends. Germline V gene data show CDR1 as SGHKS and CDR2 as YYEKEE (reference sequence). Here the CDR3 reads CASSAGLSINSPLHF. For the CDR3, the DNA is TGTGCCAGCAGCGCGGGACTTTCAATTAATTCACCCCTCCACTTT.

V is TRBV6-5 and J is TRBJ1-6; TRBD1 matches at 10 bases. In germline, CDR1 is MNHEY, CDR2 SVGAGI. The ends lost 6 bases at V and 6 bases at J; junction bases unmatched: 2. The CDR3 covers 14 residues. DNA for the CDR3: TGTGCCAGCAGAAGGGACAGGGGTAATTCACCCCTCCACTTT. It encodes CASRRDRGNSPLHF.

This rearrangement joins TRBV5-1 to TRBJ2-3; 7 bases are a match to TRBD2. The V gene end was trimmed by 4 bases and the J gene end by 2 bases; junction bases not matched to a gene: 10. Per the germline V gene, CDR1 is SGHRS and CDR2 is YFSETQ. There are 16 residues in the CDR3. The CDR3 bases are TGCGCCAGCAGCCGTTTCGGGGGAGGGGTCACAGATACGCAGTATTTT. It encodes CASSRFGGGVTDTQYF. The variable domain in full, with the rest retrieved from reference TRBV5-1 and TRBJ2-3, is KAGVTQTPRYLIKTRGQQVTLSCSPISGHRSVSWYQQTPGQGLQFLFEYFSETQRNKGNFPGRFSGRQFSNSRSEMNVSTLELGDSALYLCASSRFGGGVTDTQYFGPGTRLTVL.

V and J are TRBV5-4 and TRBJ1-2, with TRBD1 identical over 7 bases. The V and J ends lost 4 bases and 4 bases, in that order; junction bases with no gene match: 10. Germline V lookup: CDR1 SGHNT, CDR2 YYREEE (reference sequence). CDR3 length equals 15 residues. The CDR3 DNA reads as TGTGCCAGCAGCCCCCAGACAGGGAGAATCTATGGCTACACCTTC. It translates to CASSPQTGRIYGYTF.